This T cell receptor beta chain was profiled in a study of shared clonotypes between healthy human individuals. The V gene's germline CDR1 is MNHNS and CDR2 SASEGT. V was shortened by 5 bases and J by 1 base, with 8 bases between the two germline ends. The CDR3 contains 13 residues. Assay used: immunoSEQ multiplex PCR; TCRdb lists only in-frame clones, some missing. Here the sample spans hundreds of thousands of clones, roughly 70% being singletons. Source material: memory CD4+ T cells sorted from blood. Stated subset: CD45RA-negative fraction. The chain joins TRBV6-1 to TRBJ1-1; D not resolved. The clonotype comes from a woman in her 30s in good health. CDR3 sequence (DNA): TGTGCCAGCAGTTTCGAGGCGAACACTGAAGCTTTCTTT. Its protein is CASSFEANTEAFF.